Following are 7 T cell receptor beta chains from one sample sequenced in a study of graft-versus-host responses after intestinal transplantation. Profiling relied on immunoSEQ multiplex PCR, and the TCRdb table lists in-frame clones only, not all of them. This table holds 77,000 or so clones, 92% found once. Material: PBMCs, obtained 98 days after intestinal transplantation. The receptors come from a human patient who received an intestinal transplant, so some T cells may come from the graft donor.

This rearrangement joins TRBV27 to TRBJ1-1; no clear D. Trimming took 5 bases from V and 1 from J, leaving 11 bases between them. Germline V gives CDR1 MNHEY, CDR2 SMNVEV (reference sequence). The CDR3 runs 14 residues. Here the CDR3 reads CASSELLQNTEAFF. The CDR3 DNA sequence: TGTGCCAGCAGTGAGTTACTACAGAACACTGAAGCTTTCTTT.

The chain has TRBV25-1 and TRBJ2-5, with D possibly TRBD1 on 7 matching bases. The V gene's germline CDR1 is MGHDK and CDR2 SYGVNS. The CDR3 totals 13 residues. The V and J ends lost 5 bases and 3 bases respectively, with 10 bases between them. CDR3 bases: TGTGCCAGCAGTCAGGGGGGAGAAGAGACCCAGTACTTC. Translating it yields CASSQGGEETQYF.

V usage is TRBV2 and J usage is TRBJ1-2; a possible D gene is TRBD1 (5 bases). CDR3 length: 13 amino acids. Germline V gene lookup returns CDR1 SNHLY and CDR2 FYNNEI. The germline V and J ends were trimmed by 2 bases and 4 bases, with 8 bases remaining between them. In DNA, the CDR3 is TGTGCCAGCAGTGAACAGGGAGTCTATGGCTACACCTTC. This gives the protein CASSEQGVYGYTF.

The chain has TRBV10-3 and TRBJ2-7, with 7 bases aligning to TRBD1. After removal of 0 bases from V and 3 bases from J, the junction contained 2 bases not matched to a gene. This CDR3 has 14 residues. CDR1 is ENHRY and CDR2 is SYGVKD in the germline V gene. The CDR3 here is CAISESDRDYEQYF. CDR3 DNA sequence: TGTGCCATCAGTGAGTCCGACAGGGACTACGAGCAGTACTTC.

This clone was counted once. This chain joins TRBV5-4 and TRBJ2-2; D perhaps matches TRBD1 (6 bases). Germline V lookup: CDR1 SGHNT, CDR2 YYREEE (reference sequence). The CDR3 sequence is 15 residues long. The V gene lost 4 bases and the J gene lost 1 base, with 11 bases spanning the gap. The CDR3 reads CASSVQTGNTGELFF. CDR3 bases: TGTGCCAGCAGCGTACAGACAGGGAACACCGGGGAGCTGTTTTTT.

This clone was recorded once. The chain recombines TRBV5-4 with TRBJ2-4; the match to TRBD2 covers 10 bases. V lost 2 bases to trimming and J lost 5 bases; unmatched junction nucleotides: 10. The CDR3 loop spans 17 amino acids. Germline loops: CDR1 SGHNT, CDR2 YYREEE (reference sequence). The DNA for the CDR3 is TGTGCCAGCAGCTTCGAGCGGGGGGGCCTAAGAGAAAACATTCAGTACTTC. Protein product: CASSFERGGLRENIQYF. The complete variable domain, with remaining parts taken from reference TRBV5-4 and TRBJ2-4, reads ETGVTQSPTHLIKTRGQQVTLRCSSQSGHNTVSWYQQALGQGPQFIFQYYREEENGRGNFPPRFSGLQFPNYSSELNVNALELDDSALYLCASSFERGGLRENIQYFGAGTRLSVL.

The CDR3: CASSPPLAGGHETQYF. The CDR3 DNA sequence: TGTGCCAGCAGCCCCCCACTAGCGGGGGGGCATGAGACCCAGTACTTC. The V gene is TRBV11-2, the J gene TRBJ2-5; 13 nucleotides align to TRBD2. The V gene's germline CDR1 is SGHAT and CDR2 FQNNGV. The length of the CDR3 is 16 residues. The J segment lost 5 bases and the V segment lost 5 bases, leaving 8 bases of the junction unmatched.